The clone carrying this TCR beta chain was seen only once. Germline CDR1 and CDR2: MDHEN and SYDVKM. With 3 bases clipped from V and 1 base from J, the junction kept 2 bases outside the gene matches. CDR3 length: 14 amino acids. This sample stems from a study of blood T cell repertoires in COVID-19. About the study: The study drew acute and convalescent COVID-19 samples from the United States, Italy and Spain. From T cells, B-cell-depleted T cells, or PBMCs came the material, which was cDNA or gDNA.

Study processing details: Amplification of reference gene primers was used by the study to estimate nucleated cell counts. The table came from immunoSEQ multiplex PCR; TCRdb's copy has only in-frame clones and leaves some out. V and J calls and clone size are as listed in that table; D and trimming were resolved from the DNA. Of around 94,000 clones listed, about 85% were seen once; the top ten hold 3.4%. The material sequenced was peripheral blood. The clonotype was recovered from a man between 50 and 59 years old with acute or convalescent COVID-19. V usage is TRBV28 and J usage is TRBJ2-7; 8 bases line up with TRBD2. DNA for the CDR3: TGTGCCAGCAGTTTGTCTAGCGGGTCCTACGAGCAGTACTTC. The encoded protein is CASSLSSGSYEQYF. Combining the CDR3 with reference TRBV28 and TRBJ2-7 gives the whole variable domain DVKVTQSSRYLVKRTGEKVFLECVQDMDHENMFWYRQDPGLGLRLIYFSYDVKMKEKGDIPEGYSVSREKKERFSLILESASTNQTSMYLCASSLSSGSYEQYFGPGTRLTVT.